The clone carrying this T cell receptor (beta chain) was counted only a few times. Its matching antigen is unknown. The source of the sample is a study of CD8 T cell repertoires and HIV-1 epitope variants. Study information: Each of Twenty-five Gag and Nef epitope peptides stimulated a separate culture. Tested: three Gag epitope families, Nef HW9 and YT9. IL-2, IL-7 and IL-15 were added on days 3 and 7 of approximately 11-day cultures.

Trimming cost V 1 base and J 4 bases, with 17 bases left between them. Germline V lookup: CDR1 LGHNA, CDR2 YNFKEQ. The CDR3 loop spans 17 amino acids. Overall study findings and caveats: Beta chains alone show antigen proliferation, not cytokine profile or function.

TCRdb's table, derived via immunoSEQ multiplex PCR, lists solely in-frame clones and lacks some. The sample has thousands of clones; just under 70% are singletons. The origin of this receptor is a male donor with HIV. The rearrangement joins TRBV4-2 to TRBJ2-1; TRBD1 or TRBD2 may be the D gene (7 bases each). Sequencing was carried out using cultured CD8+ T cells derived from PBMCs. CDR3 residues: CASSQVTGREGYNEQFF. The DNA of the CDR3 is TGTGCCAGCAGCCAAGTGACAGGGAGGGAGGGATACAATGAGCAGTTCTTC.